This T cell receptor (beta chain) was recovered during a study of T cells after somatic rescue of genetic block. Trimming removed 7 bases from V and 2 bases from J, with 18 bases in between. CDR3 length: 15 amino acids. The germline CDR1 and CDR2 sequences are MNHNS and SASEGT. The method was immunoSEQ multiplex PCR; TCRdb's version includes in-frame clones alone and lacks a portion of them. In the table there are some 14,000 clones, about three quarters of which are singletons. Sequenced material: peripheral blood mononuclear cells (PBMCs). The clonotype originates from a man aged 18 to 29. The chain carries TRBV6-1 and TRBJ2-7; tentative D call: TRBD2 (6 bases). The DNA for the CDR3 is TGTGCCAGCACCCAAGGAGGGTTTACCCCCTACGAGCAGTACTTC. Translating gives CASTQGGFTPYEQYF.